This T cell receptor (beta chain) was identified in a study of blood T cell repertoires in COVID-19. Study background: Spain, Italy and the United States supplied samples that represented acute and convalescent COVID-19. PBMCs, B-cell-depleted T cells, or T cells were the source of the cDNA or gDNA that made up the material.

This CDR3 contains 14 residues. Germline loops: CDR1 LNHDA, CDR2 SQIVND (reference sequence). Between the trimmed V and J ends, which lost 5 bases and 7 bases, there was a span of 12 bases. Original methodology: Cell counts per sample came from amplifying reference gene primers. This table comes from immunoSEQ multiplex PCR, and its TCRdb copy is limited to in-frame clones, with some not included. That table gives V, J and clone size, and the DNA gave D and trimming. Among more than 250,000 clones listed, around 90% were seen once. The V call is TRBV19, the J call TRBJ1-6, with D maybe TRBD1 (6 bases). The sequencing sample was made of peripheral blood. The receptor comes from a human donor in a cohort sampled during active COVID-19. CDR3 residues: CASSPGQGNSPLHF. CDR3 DNA: TGTGCCAGTAGTCCAGGCCAGGGGAATTCACCCCTCCACTTT.